The 22 T cell receptor beta chains reported below all come from one sample, sequenced in a study of high-grade serous ovarian cancer treatment subgroups. Assay used: immunoSEQ multiplex PCR; TCRdb lists only in-frame clones, some missing. Of some 4,500 clones listed, 60% to 80% are singletons. Tumor tissue was taken before any definitive surgery or chemotherapy was given. Specimen: tumor tissue. Receptors originate from a human donor with high-grade serous ovarian cancer.

This sequence joins TRBV5-4 and TRBJ2-7; TRBD1 agrees at 7 bases. The trim removed 0 bases at V and 3 bases at J, leaving 3 bases unmatched. Per germline, CDR1 SGHNT and CDR2 YYREEE (reference sequence). The CDR3 has 14 amino acids. CDR3 bases: TGTGCCAGCAGCTTGGACAGGGGTGGCTACGAGCAGTACTTC. It is translated as CASSLDRGGYEQYF.

Judged by abundance, this clone is medium-sized. The rearrangement links TRBV4-1 to TRBJ1-1; maybe TRBD1 (6 bases). The CDR3 consists of 12 residues. V was pared by 8 bases and J by 4 bases, with 11 bases between. Germline lookup yields CDR1 MGHRA and CDR2 YSYEKL. CDR3 in DNA: TGCGCCAGCCCCGAGGGGGTCACTGAAGCTTTCTTT. Translating gives CASPEGVTEAFF.

This clone appeared a few times. The chain combines TRBV9 with TRBJ1-1, with 8 bases identical to TRBD1. The CDR3 sequence is 16 residues long. The junction had 11 bases not matched to a gene; V was cut back by 3 bases and J by 4 bases. Germline lookup yields CDR1 SGDLS and CDR2 YYNGEE. The CDR3 here is CASSATGVGRGTEAFF. DNA for the CDR3: TGTGCCAGCAGCGCGACAGGGGTTGGAAGGGGCACTGAAGCTTTCTTT.

The chain joins TRBV5-5 to TRBJ2-5, with 9 bases fitting TRBD2. The junction had 1 base not matched to a gene; V was cut back by 0 bases and J by 1 base. Germline V gene data show CDR1 as SGHKS and CDR2 as YYEKEE (reference sequence). The CDR3 extends over 15 amino acids. The CDR3 reads CASSLASGVQETQYF. For the CDR3, the DNA is TGTGCCAGCAGCTTGGCTAGCGGGGTCCAAGAGACCCAGTACTTC.

The gene calls are TRBV7-9 and TRBJ1-1; 8 bases are shared with TRBD1. The CDR3 is 15 residues long. Germline trimming cut 2 bases from V and 5 bases from J; bases unmatched to any gene: 7. Germline V gives CDR1 SEHNR, CDR2 FQNEAQ (reference sequence). CDR3 nucleotide sequence: TGTGCCAGCAGCTTATCCCAGGGGGCGCGAACTGAAGCTTTCTTT. Its protein product is CASSLSQGARTEAFF.

The chain has TRBV5-1 and TRBJ2-7; D is perhaps TRBD2 (5 bases). The V gene's germline CDR1 is SGHRS and CDR2 YFSETQ. This CDR3 spans 15 amino acids. V was trimmed by 2 bases and J by 6 bases, leaving 18 bases between them. The CDR3 loop is CASSFVLSEVGEQYF. As DNA, the CDR3 is TGCGCCAGCAGCTTCGTTCTCTCGGAGGTTGGCGAGCAGTACTTC.

The sample holds a few counts of this clone. The V and J genes are TRBV6-5 and TRBJ2-7, with 8 positions matching TRBD2. V shed 6 bases, J shed 5 bases, and the junction held 6 bases outside the gene matches. The CDR3 has 13 amino acids. Germline CDR1 reads MNHEY; CDR2 reads SVGAGI. The CDR3 region is CASSRGGYDEQYV. CDR3 DNA sequence: TGTGCCAGCAGCCGGGGGGGGTACGACGAGCAGTACGTC.

V is TRBV7-9 and J is TRBJ2-3; D is uncertain. The CDR3 has 15 residues. Trimming pared 1 base from V and 1 base from J, leaving 9 bases between. Germline CDR1 and CDR2: SEHNR and FQNEAQ (reference sequence). The CDR3: CASSLGDIGTDTQYF. The CDR3 nucleotides read TGTGCCAGCAGCTTAGGAGATATCGGCACAGATACGCAGTATTTT.

This chain uses TRBV5-5 with TRBJ1-1; D call uncertain. Trimming removed 0 bases from V and 1 base from J, with 16 bases in between. The CDR3 runs 17 residues. The germline V gene encodes CDR1 SGHKS and CDR2 YYEKEE (reference sequence). This CDR3 is CASSLAPATLRNTEAFF. The CDR3 region has the DNA TGTGCCAGCAGCTTGGCCCCAGCTACCCTTAGGAACACTGAAGCTTTCTTT.

The V call is TRBV6-6, the J call TRBJ2-3, with 9 bases aligning to TRBD1. This CDR3 region has 15 residues. With V trimmed by 6 bases and J by 0 bases, 4 bases remained unmatched. Germline lookup yields CDR1 MNHNY and CDR2 SVGAGI (reference sequence). Here the CDR3 DNA reads TGTGCCAGCAGAAGACAGGGGGGGAGCACAGATACGCAGTATTTT. Translating gives CASRRQGGSTDTQYF.

CDR3 sequence (DNA): TGCGCCAGCAGCTTGGAGAGGGTACTCTCAAACTTCTACACCGGGGAGCTGTTTTTT. This translates into CASSLERVLSNFYTGELFF. The chain uses TRBV5-1 and TRBJ2-2; D perhaps matches TRBD2 (5 bases). The V end was cut by 0 bases, the J end by 3 bases, with 21 bases between. This CDR3 has 19 amino acids. Germline V gene lookup returns CDR1 SGHRS and CDR2 YFSETQ. Full variable domain (remainder filled in from reference TRBV5-1 and TRBJ2-2): KAGVTQTPRYLIKTRGQQVTLSCSPISGHRSVSWYQQTPGQGLQFLFEYFSETQRNKGNFPGRFSGRQFSNSRSEMNVSTLELGDSALYLCASSLERVLSNFYTGELFFGEGSRLTVL.

This chain joins TRBV30 and TRBJ2-5; maybe TRBD1 (5 bases). Germline V gene data show CDR1 as GTSNPN and CDR2 as SVGIG (reference sequence). The CDR3 runs to 13 residues. V was cut by 2 bases and J by 5 bases, with 12 bases left in between. For the CDR3, the DNA is TGTGCCTGGAGTATCAGGGTCCGGGAGACCCAGTACTTC. Translated, it gives CAWSIRVRETQYF.

This clone has more than one count but fewer than ten. V and J are TRBV6-1 and TRBJ1-5, with 7 bases matching TRBD1. Germline-derived CDR1 and CDR2 are MNHNS and SASEGT. V lost 3 bases to trimming and J lost 3 bases; unmatched junction nucleotides: 5. This CDR3 has 15 amino acids. The CDR3 bases are TGTGCCAGCAGTGAGACCGGGACAGCCAATCAGCCCCAGCATTTT. This translates into CASSETGTANQPQHF.

The J gene is TRBJ1-1, the V gene TRBV6-5; perhaps TRBD1 as D (6 bases). Germline V CDR1 and CDR2: MNHEY, SVGAGI. The V end was cut by 5 bases, the J end by 1 base, with 11 bases between. CDR3 length: 14 amino acids. The CDR3 coding sequence is TGTGCCAGCAGTCGTCGCAGGGGGAACACTGAAGCTTTCTTT. Amino acids: CASSRRRGNTEAFF.

V is TRBV5-1 and J is TRBJ2-2, with 7 bases aligning to TRBD1. After removal of 1 base from V and 4 bases from J, the junction contained 4 bases not matched to a gene. Germline CDR1 reads SGHRS; CDR2 reads YFSETQ. The length of the CDR3 is 15 residues. This chain's CDR3 is CASSLSPGGTGELFF. As DNA, the CDR3 is TGCGCCAGCAGCTTGTCCCCAGGGGGCACCGGGGAGCTGTTTTTT.

The V gene is TRBV5-1, the J gene TRBJ1-2; possible D gene TRBD1, 5 bases. Per germline, CDR1 SGHRS and CDR2 YFSETQ. CDR3 length: 14 residues. The V end lost 4 bases, the J end lost 3 bases, and 13 bases lay between the germline ends. For the CDR3, the DNA is TGCGCCAGCAGCACAGGACAACAGGACTATGGCTACACCTTC. It yields the protein CASSTGQQDYGYTF.

V and J are TRBV5-5 and TRBJ2-7; D is uncertain. This CDR3 region has 14 residues. V lost 3 bases and J 4 bases, leaving 14 bases between the germline ends. CDR1 SGHKS and CDR2 YYEKEE come from the germline V gene (reference sequence). CDR3: CASSSAVWSYEQYV. The CDR3 nucleotides read TGTGCCAGCAGCTCGGCCGTGTGGTCGTACGAGCAGTACGTC.

The chain uses TRBV19 and TRBJ2-3; D gene unclear. The germline gives CDR1 LNHDA, CDR2 SQIVND (reference sequence). Trimming stripped 3 bases from V and 1 base from J, with 5 bases between. The CDR3 is made up of 13 amino acids. For the CDR3, the DNA is TGTGCCAGTAGTATGTTGGGCACAGATACGCAGTATTTT. It yields the protein CASSMLGTDTQYF.

The V and J genes are TRBV19 and TRBJ1-1; D perhaps matches TRBD1 (6 bases). This CDR3 region has 13 residues. Between the trimmed V and J ends, which lost 5 bases and 2 bases, there was a span of 9 bases. Germline V lookup: CDR1 LNHDA, CDR2 SQIVND (reference sequence). The CDR3 bases are TGTGCCAGTAGTGGGACACTTAACACTGAAGCTTTCTTT. Protein: CASSGTLNTEAFF.

In its sample, this clone was seen a few times. The genes are TRBV6-1 and TRBJ1-2; unclear D gene. The CDR3 spans 13 residues. In germline, CDR1 is MNHNS, CDR2 SASEGT. The V gene lost 2 bases and the J gene lost 3 bases, with 7 bases spanning the gap. Here the CDR3 DNA reads TGTGCCAGCAGTGAATCGTACGACTATGGCTACACCTTC. Residues: CASSESYDYGYTF.

The chain is built from TRBV10-1 and TRBJ2-6; 8 nucleotides line up with TRBD1. V was pared by 11 bases and J by 1 base, with 16 bases of the junction left unmatched. This CDR3 comprises 18 residues. The germline V gene has CDR1 WNHNN and CDR2 SYGVQD (reference sequence). CDR3 sequence: CAPTAGRTGPSGANVLTF. The CDR3 coding sequence is TGCGCCCCCACTGCCGGAAGGACAGGGCCATCTGGGGCCAACGTCCTGACTTTC.

The chain combines TRBV5-1 with TRBJ2-1; D might be TRBD2 (5 bases). Per the germline V gene, CDR1 is SGHRS and CDR2 is YFSETQ. CDR3 length: 16 residues. Trimming left V 3 bases short and J 0 bases short, with 13 bases between. The CDR3 coding sequence is TGCGCCAGCAGCTACCTCATGGGGAGCTCCTACAATGAGCAGTTCTTC. Translated, it gives CASSYLMGSSYNEQFF.